The 13 T cell receptor beta chains presented below share a single source sample, sequenced in a study of tumor-infiltrating lymphocytes in primary liver carcinoma. The template, roughly 0.45 ug total RNA, yielded TCR beta cDNA made with a constant-region primer. Employing slightly modified ARM-PCR, three nested multiplex PCR rounds were run, and these gave rise to the TCR beta libraries. In the first two PCR rounds, TRBV1-TRBV30 forward primers were paired with a C-beta reverse primer, and each round lasted approximately 10 cycles. TCRdb fed the multiplex PCR reads into MiXCR, producing one record per CDR3 protein. The table includes roughly 100,000 distinct CDR3 sequences, roughly 85% detected once. Taking about 18-32 mg of unsorted bulk tissue, the authors co-extracted RNA and DNA. The sequenced material came from liver tumor tissue from sampling region 3. Regarding subset: tumor region T3, left-lateral pole. Receptors originate from a middle-aged man with primary liver carcinoma and hepatitis B virus infection.

The chain carries TRBV5-5 and TRBJ1-1; D is ambiguous. V was clipped by 10 bases and J by 3 bases, with 22 bases between them. Germline V gives CDR1 SGHKS, CDR2 YYEKEE (reference sequence). The CDR3 sequence is 15 residues long. Written as DNA, the CDR3 is TGTGCCCGCTGCCATGAGGGTGAGCAGTACACTGAAGCTTTCTTT. Translated: CARCHEGEQYTEAFF. The full variable domain, completed using reference TRBV5-5 and TRBJ1-1, is DAGVTQSPTHLIKTRGQQVTLRCSPISGHKSVSWYQQVLGQGPQFIFQYYEKEERGRGNFPDRFSARQFPNYSSELNVNALLLGDSALYLCARCHEGEQYTEAFFGQGTRLTVV.

In regard to this clonotype: A much larger clonotype is one base distant, so this may be a read error. The rearrangement joins TRBV28 to TRBJ2-7, with D possibly matching TRBD2 (6 bases). The V gene lost 3 bases and the J gene lost 5 bases, with 11 bases spanning the gap. The V gene's germline CDR1 is MDHEN and CDR2 SYDVKM. The CDR3 totals 13 residues. The CDR3 region has the DNA TGTGCCAGCAGTTTTGCGGGATTCGACGAGCAGTACTTC. Protein product: CASSFAGFDEQYF.

Note on this clonotype: One end of the junction fails to match germline, which may point to a read error. The CDR3 region is CAGSSGHEGGQPQHF. As DNA, the CDR3 is TGTGCCGGCAGTTCGGGACACGAGGGGGGACAGCCCCAGCATTTT. This rearrangement joins TRBV6-5 to TRBJ1-5; D is perhaps TRBD1 (6 bases). The germline CDR1 and CDR2 sequences are MNHEY and SVGAGI. The CDR3 length is 15 residues.

With respect to this clonotype: The conserved phenylalanine or tryptophan is not found at the CDR3 terminus, so this likely reflects a read error. It is unclear where the CDR3 begins or ends on the DNA, so no DNA is shown, and the CDR3 is as TCRdb lists it. The chain employs TRBV14 and TRBJ2-1; TRBD2, the D gene given by the table, was not confirmed from the DNA. Counting both end residues, the CDR3 totals 16 amino acids. Germline V gene data show CDR1 as SGHDN and CDR2 as FVKESK. The CDR3 sequence: CASSAVTGWVNNEQFL.

On this clonotype: A much larger clone is a single base away; this may be a read error. The chain uses TRBV7-9 and TRBJ2-5, with D unresolved. This CDR3 is built from 11 residues. The V gene's germline CDR1 is SEHNR and CDR2 FQNEAQ (reference sequence). Trimming pared 7 bases from V and 8 bases from J, leaving 11 bases between. The CDR3 DNA sequence: TGTGCCAGCAACCCCGATGACACCCAGTACTTC. This sequence encodes CASNPDDTQYF.

About this clonotype: One junction end disagrees with the germline gene, perhaps due to a read error. The CDR3: CASSPRGIAGGRSERFF. CDR3 bases: TGCGCCAGCAGTCCCAGAGGGATAGCGGGAGGGCGTAGTGAGCGGTTCTTC. J is TRBJ2-1 and V is TRBV4-1, with 11 bases identical to TRBD2. There are 17 residues in the CDR3. CDR1 and CDR2 (germline): MGHRA, YSYEKL.

Remarks on this clonotype: Mismatch with germline at one junction end may stem from a read error. CDR3 sequence reads: CASSFGPAGESSCEQHF. The CDR3, as DNA: TGTGCCAGCAGCTTTGGGCCGGCGGGTGAAAGCTCCTGCGAGCAGCACTTC. This chain connects TRBV11-1 to TRBJ2-7, with a possible D match to TRBD2 (5 bases). Germline V lookup: CDR1 SGHAT, CDR2 FQDESV (reference sequence). This CDR3 region has 17 residues.

This clonotype is a singleton in its sample. A junction end diverges from the germline sequence, so it may reflect a read error. The V gene is TRBV6-1, the J gene TRBJ2-5, with D possibly being TRBD1 (6 bases). CDR1 and CDR2 (germline): MNHNS, SASEGT. This CDR3 comprises 18 residues. The CDR3 spells CASSENLMGAAIGETHYF. The CDR3 DNA follows: TGTGCCAGCAGTGAAAATTTAATGGGGGCGGCCATTGGAGAGACCCACTACTTC.

This clonotype has only one observation. The chain joins TRBV14 to TRBJ2-7, with no clear D. The CDR3 contains 14 residues. CDR1 SGHDN and CDR2 FVKESK come from the germline V gene. V was shortened by 4 bases and J by 8 bases, with 18 bases between the two germline ends. CDR3 in DNA: TGTGCCAGCAGCCGCCGACTGGTGATGAACAAGCAGTACTTC. Protein sequence: CASSRRLVMNKQYF.

This chain joins TRBV5-4 and TRBJ2-2; D may be TRBD1 (5 bases). Germline V gene data show CDR1 as SGHNT and CDR2 as YYREEE (reference sequence). Trimming removed 3 bases from V and 2 bases from J, with 11 bases in between. The CDR3 has 15 residues. This chain's CDR3 is CASSSSQGNTGELFF. The CDR3, as DNA: TGTGCCAGCAGCTCCTCCCAGGGAAACACCGGGGAGCTGTTTTTT.

Note on this clonotype: The junction and the germline gene differ at one end; a read error may be behind it. CDR3 amino acids: CVSGNACRDTQYF. The CDR3, as DNA: TGCGTCAGCGGGAATGCGTGCAGAGATACGCAGTATTTT. The J gene is TRBJ2-3, the V gene TRBV10-2; TRBD2 aligns across 7 bases. The CDR3 runs 13 residues. Germline V gives CDR1 WSHSY, CDR2 SAAADI.

The chain carries TRBV4-1 and TRBJ1-5; D is ambiguous. The CDR3 loop spans 16 amino acids. The germline V gene encodes CDR1 MGHRA and CDR2 YSYEKL. Trimming removed 6 bases at V and 6 bases at J, with 21 bases between. CDR3 nucleotides: TGCGCCAGCAGTCCCGTTGAGAGGGTTGGCATTCAGCCCCAGCATTTT. Protein product: CASSPVERVGIQPQHF.

Regarding this clonotype: This sequence may be a read error, since a much larger clone differs from it by one base. The chain joins TRBV4-2 to TRBJ2-1, with a possible D match to TRBD1 (5 bases). This CDR3 has 14 residues. CDR1 is LGHNA, CDR2 YNFKEQ, per germline. The CDR3 coding sequence is TGTGCCAGCAGCCAAAGGGGATTTGACAATGAGCACTTCTTC. Translated, it gives CASSQRGFDNEHFF.